These T cell receptor beta chains were read from a single sample in a study of CD8+ T cells in alopecia areata. The method was immunoSEQ multiplex PCR; TCRdb's version includes in-frame clones alone and lacks a portion of them. The sample contains some 99,000 clones, less than 50% of which appear only once. The specimen was CD4+ T cells sorted from blood. Receptors originate from a human donor with alopecia areata. Each CDR3 is given with its conserved first and last residue. D genes are given only for firm matches. Only part of the rows carry a size: once, few, many, or a class if the clone is expanded.

cdr3_nt	cdr3_aa	v_call	clone_size	j_call	d_call
TGTGCCAGCAGTGAAAGTGAACCCTACGAGCAGTACTTC	CASSESEPYEQYF	TRBV2	once	TRBJ2-7	.
TGTGCCAGCAGCTTAAGGGGCCCGGCCGGGTGGGAGCAGTTCTTC	CASSLRGPAGWEQFF	TRBV11-2	.	TRBJ2-1	.
TGCAGCGTTCGCCCAGGGGGCGACTATGGCTACACCTTC	CSVRPGGDYGYTF	TRBV29-1	.	TRBJ1-2	TRBD1
TGTGCCAGCAGCTCGGGACTAGCGGGATACTACGAGCAGTACTTC	CASSSGLAGYYEQYF	TRBV7-9	few	TRBJ2-7	TRBD2
TGTGCCAGCAGCCCCGGAGGCTACGAGCAGTACTTC	CASSPGGYEQYF	TRBV7-9	few	TRBJ2-7	.
TGCAGCGCCCAAGGACAGGGGGCTTATGAGCAGTTCTTC	CSAQGQGAYEQFF	TRBV29-1	.	TRBJ2-1	TRBD1
TGCAGCGTTTCCGGCCTCCTAATCCTCGAGCAGTTCTTC	CSVSGLLILEQFF	TRBV29-1	.	TRBJ2-1	.
TGTGCCAGCAGCAAAGCTCAGATCAAAGAGACCCAGTACTTC	CASSKAQIKETQYF	TRBV7-8	few	TRBJ2-5	.
TGTGCCAGCAGCCGGACCTACAATGAGCAGTTCTTC	CASSRTYNEQFF	TRBV7-2	.	TRBJ2-1	.
TGCGCCAGCAGCTTGGAAAGCTCCTATAATTCACCCCTCCACTTT	CASSLESSYNSPLHF	TRBV5-1	.	TRBJ1-6	.
TGTGCCAGCAGCCCCGACATAGTTAGCAATCAGCCCCAGCATTTT	CASSPDIVSNQPQHF	TRBV7-2	.	TRBJ1-5	.
TGCAGCGTTGAAAGGCAGGGCTACGAGCAGTACTTC	CSVERQGYEQYF	TRBV29-1	few	TRBJ2-7	.
TGTGCCAGCAGCTTAGGCCTCGGGACAGTCAATGAGCAGTTCTTC	CASSLGLGTVNEQFF	TRBV7-2	.	TRBJ2-1	TRBD1
TGCAGCGTTTTCGTTCGGTCCTACGAGCAGTACTTC	CSVFVRSYEQYF	TRBV29-1	.	TRBJ2-7	.
TGCAGTGTTCCTGAGCAGTTCTTC	CSVPEQFF	TRBV20-1	.	TRBJ2-1	.
TGTGCCTGGAGTAACAGAGGGATAATGGGGTCACCCCTCCACTTT	CAWSNRGIMGSPLHF	TRBV30	.	TRBJ1-6	.
TGTGCCAGCAGTGAACCTAGCGGTTCTAGCACAGATACGCAGTATTTT	CASSEPSGSSTDTQYF	TRBV2	.	TRBJ2-3	TRBD2
TGCGCCAGCGGCATCTTGGGGACCTCGGATGAAAAACTGTTTTTT	CASGILGTSDEKLFF	TRBV5-1	.	TRBJ1-4	.
TGTGCCTGGAGAGGGACAGGGGGTTGGGAGACCCAGTACTTC	CAWRGTGGWETQYF	TRBV30	.	TRBJ2-5	TRBD1
TGTGCCAGCAGCTTAGATAGGGACGGGACCCAGTACTTC	CASSLDRDGTQYF	TRBV11-2	many	TRBJ2-5	.
TGTGCCAGCAGTACAGGACCCTCCTACGAGCAGTACTTC	CASSTGPSYEQYF	TRBV9	once	TRBJ2-7	.
TGTGCCAGCACCCGGGACTACTCCTACAATGAGCAGTTCTTC	CASTRDYSYNEQFF	TRBV9	.	TRBJ2-1	TRBD2
TGTGCCAGCAGTTACGACAACTACGAGCAGTACTTC	CASSYDNYEQYF	TRBV6-5	.	TRBJ2-7	.
TGTGCCAGCAGTGGGGGGCTACCCAACACTGAAGCTTTCTTT	CASSGGLPNTEAFF	TRBV25-1	.	TRBJ1-1	.
TGTGCCAGCACTGCAGACCAGGGCTATGGCTACACCTTC	CASTADQGYGYTF	TRBV2	few	TRBJ1-2	.
TGCAGCGCCCATCAGCCAGATACGCAGTATTTT	CSAHQPDTQYF	TRBV29-1	.	TRBJ2-3	.
TGCAGCAACCGGGACAGCTCCTCTGGGGCCAACGTCCTGACTTTC	CSNRDSSSGANVLTF	TRBV29-1	.	TRBJ2-6	TRBD1
TGTGCCTGGGGGTACTTCCCCCAGGGTTCCCGAGCCTATGAAGCTTTCTTT	CAWGYFPQGSRAYEAFF	TRBV30	.	TRBJ1-1	.
TGCAGCGTGGACCTAAACCAAGAGACCCAGTACTTC	CSVDLNQETQYF	TRBV29-1	.	TRBJ2-5	.
TGCAGCGCCCAGGGGGGGGAAGAGACCCAGTACTTC	CSAQGGEETQYF	TRBV29-1	few	TRBJ2-5	.
TGCAGCATCAGACAGGGGGACACTGAAGCTTTCTTT	CSIRQGDTEAFF	TRBV29-1	few	TRBJ1-1	TRBD1
TGCAGCCCAATCAACTACAGGGGGCGCGGAGAGACCCAGTACTTC	CSPINYRGRGETQYF	TRBV29-1	.	TRBJ2-5	TRBD1
TGTGCCAGCAGTAACATGGGAGCAGAGACCCAGTACTTC	CASSNMGAETQYF	TRBV6-5	.	TRBJ2-5	.
TGTGCCAGCTCAAAAGGGACTAGCGTCTACAATGAGCAGTTCTTC	CASSKGTSVYNEQFF	TRBV18	.	TRBJ2-1	TRBD2